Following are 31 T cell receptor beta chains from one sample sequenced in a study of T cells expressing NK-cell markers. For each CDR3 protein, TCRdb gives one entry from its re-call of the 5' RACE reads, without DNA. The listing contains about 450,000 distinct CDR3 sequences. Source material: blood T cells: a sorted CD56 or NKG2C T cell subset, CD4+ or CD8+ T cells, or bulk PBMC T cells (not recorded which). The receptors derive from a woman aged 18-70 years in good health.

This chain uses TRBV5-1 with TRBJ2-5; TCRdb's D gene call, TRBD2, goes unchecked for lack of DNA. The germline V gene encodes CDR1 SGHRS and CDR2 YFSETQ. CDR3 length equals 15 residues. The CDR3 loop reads CASSLFSGAQETQYF.

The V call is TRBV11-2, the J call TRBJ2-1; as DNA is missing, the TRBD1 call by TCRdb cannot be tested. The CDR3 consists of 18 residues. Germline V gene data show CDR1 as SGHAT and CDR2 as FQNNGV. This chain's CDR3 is CASSLTYGTESSYNEQFF. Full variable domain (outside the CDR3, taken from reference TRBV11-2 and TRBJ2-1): EAGVAQSPRYKIIEKRQSVAFWCNPISGHATLYWYQQILGQGPKLLIQFQNNGVVDDSQLPKDRFSAERLKGVDSTLKIQPAKLEDSAVYLCASSLTYGTESSYNEQFFGPGTRLTVL.

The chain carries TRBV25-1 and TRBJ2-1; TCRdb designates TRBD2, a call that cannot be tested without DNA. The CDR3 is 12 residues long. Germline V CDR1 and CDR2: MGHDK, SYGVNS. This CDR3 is CASASGNNEQFF.

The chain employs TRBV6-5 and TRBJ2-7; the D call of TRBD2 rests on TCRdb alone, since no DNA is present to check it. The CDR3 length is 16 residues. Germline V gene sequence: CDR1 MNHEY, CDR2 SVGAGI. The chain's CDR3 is CASSYTSAGEFYEQYF.

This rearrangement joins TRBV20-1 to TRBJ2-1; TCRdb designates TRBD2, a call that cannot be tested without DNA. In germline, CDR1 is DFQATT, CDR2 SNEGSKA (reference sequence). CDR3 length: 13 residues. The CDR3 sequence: CSADRTSGRLRFF.

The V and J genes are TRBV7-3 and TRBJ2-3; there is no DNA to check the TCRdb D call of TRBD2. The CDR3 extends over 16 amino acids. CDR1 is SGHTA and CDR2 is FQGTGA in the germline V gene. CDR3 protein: CASSLSSGGRTDTQYF.

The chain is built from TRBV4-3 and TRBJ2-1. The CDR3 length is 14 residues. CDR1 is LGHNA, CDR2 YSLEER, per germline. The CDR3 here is CASSQGNPNPEQFF.

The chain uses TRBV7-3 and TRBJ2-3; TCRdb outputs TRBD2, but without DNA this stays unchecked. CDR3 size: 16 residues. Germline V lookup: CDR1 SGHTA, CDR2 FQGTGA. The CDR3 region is CASSHGGEPSTDTQYF.

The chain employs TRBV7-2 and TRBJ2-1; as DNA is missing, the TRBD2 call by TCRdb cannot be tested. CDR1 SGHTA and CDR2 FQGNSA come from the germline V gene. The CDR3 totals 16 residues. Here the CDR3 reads CASSLGTSGTYNEQFF.

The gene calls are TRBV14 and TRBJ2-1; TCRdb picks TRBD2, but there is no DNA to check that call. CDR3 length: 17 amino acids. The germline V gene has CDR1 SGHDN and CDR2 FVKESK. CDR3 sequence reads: CASSQDLVIAGGNEQFF.

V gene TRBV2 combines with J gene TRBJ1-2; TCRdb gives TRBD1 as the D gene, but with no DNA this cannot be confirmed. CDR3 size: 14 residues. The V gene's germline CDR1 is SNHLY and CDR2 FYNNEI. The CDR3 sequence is CASTAGQTNYGYTF.

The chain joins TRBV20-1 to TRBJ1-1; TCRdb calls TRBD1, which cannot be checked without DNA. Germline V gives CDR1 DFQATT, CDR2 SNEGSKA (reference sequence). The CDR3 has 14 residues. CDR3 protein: CSALQGAGNTEAFF.

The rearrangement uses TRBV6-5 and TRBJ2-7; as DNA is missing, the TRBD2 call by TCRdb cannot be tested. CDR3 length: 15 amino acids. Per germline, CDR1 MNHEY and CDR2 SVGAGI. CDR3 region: CASSYLRDSLYEQYF.

CDR3 amino acids: CASSLVAGVPEQFF. The chain recombines TRBV12-3 or TRBV12-4 with TRBJ2-1; TCRdb outputs TRBD2, but without DNA this stays unchecked. The CDR3 extends over 14 amino acids.

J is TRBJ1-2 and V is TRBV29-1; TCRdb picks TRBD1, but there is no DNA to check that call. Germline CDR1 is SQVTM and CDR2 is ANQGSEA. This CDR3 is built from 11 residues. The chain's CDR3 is CSVRDVYGYTF.

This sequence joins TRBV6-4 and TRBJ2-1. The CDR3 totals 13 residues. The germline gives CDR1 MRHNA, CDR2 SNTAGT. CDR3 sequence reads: CASTNSNLNEQFF.

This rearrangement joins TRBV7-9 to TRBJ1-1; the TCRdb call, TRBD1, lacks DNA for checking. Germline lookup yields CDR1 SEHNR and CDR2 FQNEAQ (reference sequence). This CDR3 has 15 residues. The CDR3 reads CASSSPGQGHTEAFF.

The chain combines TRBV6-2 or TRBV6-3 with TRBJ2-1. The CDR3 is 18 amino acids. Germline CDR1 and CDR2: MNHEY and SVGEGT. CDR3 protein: CASSYLMVAAKSYNEQFF.

The CDR3 region is CASSYSQVQPEEAFF. This sequence joins TRBV6-2 or TRBV6-3 and TRBJ1-1. From germline, CDR1 is MNHEY and CDR2 SVGEGT. This CDR3 comprises 15 residues.

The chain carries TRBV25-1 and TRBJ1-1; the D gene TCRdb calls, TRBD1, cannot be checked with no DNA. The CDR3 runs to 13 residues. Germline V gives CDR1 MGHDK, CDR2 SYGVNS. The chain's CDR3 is CASLSRANTEAFF.

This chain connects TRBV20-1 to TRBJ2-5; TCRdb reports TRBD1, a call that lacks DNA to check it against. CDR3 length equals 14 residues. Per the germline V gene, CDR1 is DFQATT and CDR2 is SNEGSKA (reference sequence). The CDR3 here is CSAWDRGLGETQYF.

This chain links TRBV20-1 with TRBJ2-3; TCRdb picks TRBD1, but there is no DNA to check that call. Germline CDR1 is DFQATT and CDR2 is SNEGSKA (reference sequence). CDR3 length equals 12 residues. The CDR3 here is CSAPPYTDTQYF.

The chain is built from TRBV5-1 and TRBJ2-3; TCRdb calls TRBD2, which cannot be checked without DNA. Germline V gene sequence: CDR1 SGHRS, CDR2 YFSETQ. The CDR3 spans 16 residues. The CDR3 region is CASRRGLASSTDTQYF.

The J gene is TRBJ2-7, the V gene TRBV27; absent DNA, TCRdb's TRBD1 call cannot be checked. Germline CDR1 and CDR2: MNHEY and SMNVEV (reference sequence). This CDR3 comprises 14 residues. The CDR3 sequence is CASSPGAGGYEQYF.

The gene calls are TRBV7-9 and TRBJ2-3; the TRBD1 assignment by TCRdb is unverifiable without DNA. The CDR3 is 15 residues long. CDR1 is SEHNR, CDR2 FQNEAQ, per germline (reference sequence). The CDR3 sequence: CASSSGDSKTDTQYF.

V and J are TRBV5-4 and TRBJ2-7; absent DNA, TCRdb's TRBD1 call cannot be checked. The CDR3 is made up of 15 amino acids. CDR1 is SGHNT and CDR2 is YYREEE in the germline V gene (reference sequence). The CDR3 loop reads CASSLGTQTSYEQYF.

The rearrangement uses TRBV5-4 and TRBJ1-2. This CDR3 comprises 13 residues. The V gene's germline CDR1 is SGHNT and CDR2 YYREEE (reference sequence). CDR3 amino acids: CASSEWGYDGYTF.

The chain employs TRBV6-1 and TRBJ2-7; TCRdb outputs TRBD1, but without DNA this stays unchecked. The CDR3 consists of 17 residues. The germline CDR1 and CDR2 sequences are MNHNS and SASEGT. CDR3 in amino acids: CASSREQGALSAYEQYF.

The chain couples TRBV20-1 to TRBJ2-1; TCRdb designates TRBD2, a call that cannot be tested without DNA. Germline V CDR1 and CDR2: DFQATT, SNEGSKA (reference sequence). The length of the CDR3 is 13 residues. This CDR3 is CSAKTSGRFEQFF.

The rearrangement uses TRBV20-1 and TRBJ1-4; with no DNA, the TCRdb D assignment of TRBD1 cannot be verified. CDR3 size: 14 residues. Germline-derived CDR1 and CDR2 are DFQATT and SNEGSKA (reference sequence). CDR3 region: CSAGGVTGNEKLFF.

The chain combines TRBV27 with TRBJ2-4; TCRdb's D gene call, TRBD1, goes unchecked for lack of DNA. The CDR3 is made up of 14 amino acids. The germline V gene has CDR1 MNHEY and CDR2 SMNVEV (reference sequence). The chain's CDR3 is CASSLRGVANIQYF.